The clone carrying this T cell receptor (beta chain) has a handful of counts. Germline loops: CDR1 MNHEY, CDR2 SMNVEV (reference sequence). The CDR3 contains 19 residues. The V segment lost 0 bases and the J segment 2 bases; nucleotides outside the gene matches: 5. This sample was taken from a study of identical twins. Healthy Caucasian individuals made up all the donors. It was template switching that added a universal primer site, and there were unique molecular identifiers on the cDNA. MiXCR, run by TCRdb on the 5' RACE reads, gives a single entry per CDR3 protein. This sample yields about 490,000 distinct CDR3 sequences, of which roughly 15% are seen a single time; nearly 0.45% belongs to the top ten. The sample also formed part of further work on yellow fever vaccine responses in identical twins.

Sequencing used CD4+ T cells sorted from blood. The TCR sequence derives from a woman younger than 35 in good health. This chain connects TRBV27 to TRBJ2-6, with 12 bases identical to TRBD1. CDR3: CASSLSLGQGAPGANVLTF. The CDR3 nucleotides read TGTGCCAGCAGTTTATCGCTGGGACAGGGGGCTCCTGGGGCCAACGTCCTGACTTTC.